This passage covers 20 T cell receptor beta chains from one sample sequenced in a study of blood T cell repertoires in COVID-19 (dated by TCRdb to the early 2020s). The receptor library was made with the immunoSEQ multiplex PCR assay. The immuneACCESS repertoire file appears here via TCRdb, limited to in-frame rearrangements. These files lack a portion of the clones; in checked studies, under half of the deficit traces to unresolved V genes, and the cause of the others is not known. Recorded for this sample are 300,000 or so clones; roughly 89% of them occurred a single time. The ten largest clones add up to less than 3% of the sample. Sequencing input: PBMCs or T cells enriched from blood (not recorded which). The receptor source for this set is a woman aged 50 to 60 who had been exposed to COVID-19.

V is TRBV2 and J is TRBJ2-1; D call uncertain. There are 12 residues in the CDR3. CDR1 is SNHLY and CDR2 is FYNNEI in the germline V gene. Trimming stripped 8 bases from V and 4 bases from J, with 9 bases between. The CDR3 here is CASCTAYNEQFF. As DNA, the CDR3 is TGTGCCAGCTGTACAGCTTACAATGAGCAGTTCTTC.

V gene TRBV24-1 combines with J gene TRBJ1-1; 8 bases agree with TRBD1. CDR1 and CDR2 from the germline V gene are KGHDR and SFDVKD. The CDR3 length is 16 residues. Losses at the gene ends were 3 bases for V and 4 bases for J; bases not matched to a gene: 9. CDR3 coding DNA: TGTGCCACCAGTGATCACAGGGGGTGGGGAGTCACTGAAGCTTTCTTT. Residues: CATSDHRGWGVTEAFF.

This clone was detected only once. The V call is TRBV3-1 (or the pseudogene TRBV3-2), the J call TRBJ2-1; D might be TRBD2 (7 bases). Germline CDR1 is LGHDT and CDR2 is YNNKEL (reference sequence). The V and J ends lost 1 base and 4 bases respectively, with 14 bases between them. The CDR3 covers 16 residues. CDR3 nucleotide sequence: TGTGCCAGCAGCCAAGCGGCGGGGGCCTTTTACAATGAGCAGTTCTTC. This sequence encodes CASSQAAGAFYNEQFF.

This clone was seen a single time. The CDR3 nucleotides are TGTGCCAGCAGTGCCAGGGGCGGTGAGCAGTTCTTC. It specifies CASSARGGEQFF. The gene calls are TRBV12-3 or TRBV12-4 and TRBJ2-1; tentative D call: TRBD1 (6 bases). Trimming took off 5 bases at V and 9 bases at J, with 11 bases between the two ends. The CDR3 is 12 residues long.

The CDR3 region is CASSFGDRATYEQYF. DNA of the CDR3: TGTGCCAGCAGCTTCGGGGACAGGGCGACCTACGAGCAGTACTTC. The V and J genes are TRBV7-8 and TRBJ2-7; TRBD1 aligns across 9 bases. This CDR3 contains 15 residues. V lost 3 bases and J lost 2; bases outside the gene matches: 5. Germline assignment: CDR1 SGHVS and CDR2 FQNEAQ.

The chain carries TRBV30 and TRBJ2-7; TRBD1 might be the D (6 bases). V dropped 2 bases and J dropped 5 bases, with 10 bases sitting between them. The CDR3 runs to 12 residues. Germline assignment: CDR1 GTSNPN and CDR2 SVGIG (reference sequence). The CDR3 loop is CAWSPRDNEQYF. The DNA of the CDR3 is TGTGCCTGGAGTCCAAGGGACAACGAGCAGTACTTC.

The chain is built from TRBV7-2 and TRBJ2-5, with a weak D call TRBD2 (5 bases). V was clipped by 3 bases and J by 4 bases, with 12 bases between them. The CDR3 extends over 14 amino acids. The germline CDR1 and CDR2 sequences are SGHTA and FQGNSA. This CDR3 is CASSFWRSGETQYF. DNA for the CDR3: TGTGCCAGCAGCTTCTGGAGGAGCGGAGAGACCCAGTACTTC.

The chain joins TRBV4-1 to TRBJ2-5; 7 nucleotides agree with TRBD1. This CDR3 comprises 15 residues. Germline V CDR1 and CDR2: MGHRA, YSYEKL. The V and J ends lost 10 bases and 3 bases, in that order; junction bases with no gene match: 14. The CDR3 loop reads CATTSTGAREETQYF. The CDR3 region has the DNA TGCGCCACGACTTCAACAGGGGCTCGGGAAGAGACCCAGTACTTC.

V is TRBV6-2 or TRBV6-3 and J is TRBJ2-5, with D tentatively TRBD2 (6 bases). The CDR3 has 16 residues. Germline-derived CDR1 and CDR2 are MNHEY and SVGEGT. V gave up 5 bases and J gave up 2 bases, with 18 bases separating them. This CDR3 reads CASSTLPPRGQETQYF. In DNA, the CDR3 is TGTGCCAGCAGTACCTTGCCCCCCCGGGGGCAAGAGACCCAGTACTTC.

The chain uses TRBV15 and TRBJ1-5, with D possibly TRBD1 on 6 matching bases. Germline V gives CDR1 LNHNV, CDR2 YYDKDF (reference sequence). The CDR3 has 13 amino acids. V dropped 6 bases and J dropped 4 bases, with 10 bases sitting between them. The CDR3 coding sequence is TGTGCCACCAGGGACAGAGAGAATCAGCCCCAGCATTTT. Translating it yields CATRDRENQPQHF.

This clone occurred once. This chain links TRBV21-1 with TRBJ2-4; the D call of TRBD2 is as the table states it, not checked on the DNA. TRBV21-1 is a pseudogene locus. The CDR3 has 17 residues. CDR3 region: CASSKDGSGDAKNIQYF. The CDR3 nucleotides read TGTGCCAGCAGCAAAGACGGTAGCGGGGATGCCAAAAACATTCAGTACTTC.

The V call is TRBV7-2, the J call TRBJ2-2, with D unresolved. This CDR3 region has 15 residues. CDR1 and CDR2 from the germline V gene are SGHTA and FQGNSA. The V and J ends lost 5 bases and 2 bases respectively, with 12 bases between them. The CDR3 bases are TGTGCCAGCAGCCCCGCCCTGGCTAACACCGGGGAGCTGTTTTTT. Its translation: CASSPALANTGELFF.

This CDR3 reads CASRGQGLNYGYTF. DNA of the CDR3: TGTGCCAGCAGGGGACAGGGACTTAACTATGGCTACACCTTC. The chain is built from TRBV25-1 and TRBJ1-2; 9 bases fit TRBD1. The CDR3 is 14 residues long. With 6 bases clipped from V and 1 base from J, the junction kept 3 bases outside the gene matches. Germline V CDR1 and CDR2: MGHDK, SYGVNS.

The chain recombines TRBV7-2 with TRBJ2-7; D is perhaps TRBD2 (5 bases). The germline gives CDR1 SGHTA, CDR2 FQGNSA. The CDR3 is 17 amino acids. V was clipped by 0 bases and J by 1 base, with 16 bases between them. CDR3 in amino acids: CASSLATSAGQSYEQYF. The CDR3 region has the DNA TGTGCCAGCAGCTTAGCTACATCGGCGGGCCAATCCTACGAGCAGTACTTC.

This sequence joins TRBV7-8 and TRBJ2-1, with 13 bases fitting TRBD2. This CDR3 has 16 residues. Germline lookup yields CDR1 SGHVS and CDR2 FQNEAQ. Unmatched junction bases numbered 10, after V lost 5 bases and J lost 9 bases. CDR3 coding DNA: TGTGCCAGCAGCGTAATACTAGCGGGGGGGCCCGGTGAGCAGTTCTTC. This sequence encodes CASSVILAGGPGEQFF.

The chain couples TRBV3-1 (or the pseudogene TRBV3-2) to TRBJ1-4; weak D call: TRBD1 (5 bases). Germline CDR1 and CDR2: LGHDT and YNNKEL (reference sequence). This CDR3 is 15 amino acids long. The V end was cut by 9 bases, the J end by 3 bases, with 17 bases between. The CDR3 bases are TGTGCCAGGGGGGAGGTAGGGGCTTCTAATGAAAAACTGTTTTTT. It encodes CARGEVGASNEKLFF.

The chain combines TRBV4-1 with TRBJ2-7; TRBD1 matches at 7 bases. Germline V gene data show CDR1 as MGHRA and CDR2 as YSYEKL. This CDR3 comprises 14 residues. V lost 4 bases and J lost 4; bases outside the gene matches: 7. In DNA form, the CDR3 reads TGCGCCAGCAGCCCCTCCAGGGGGTGGTACGAGCAGTACTTC. It is translated as CASSPSRGWYEQYF.

V usage is TRBV5-4 and J usage is TRBJ1-1; D is perhaps TRBD1 (6 bases). The ends were cut back, 4 bases at V and 4 bases at J, with 14 bases in the middle. Germline CDR1 SGHNT, CDR2 YYREEE (reference sequence). This CDR3 has 14 residues. This CDR3 is CASSRGGGITEAFF. CDR3 nucleotides: TGTGCCAGCAGCCGGGGTGGGGGCATCACTGAAGCTTTCTTT.

The rearrangement links TRBV6-5 to TRBJ1-1; 7 nucleotides agree with TRBD1. This CDR3 region has 15 residues. Germline V gives CDR1 MNHEY, CDR2 SVGAGI. J was trimmed by 3 bases and V by 9 bases; bases with no gene match: 13. CDR3 region: CASDLNRGLDTEAFF. The CDR3 DNA is TGTGCCAGTGACCTAAACAGGGGATTGGACACTGAAGCTTTCTTT.

The CDR3 loop is CAWSPGLTKNIQYF. The CDR3 DNA reads TGTGCCTGGAGCCCAGGGCTGACCAAAAACATTCAGTACTTC. This rearrangement joins TRBV30 to TRBJ2-4; maybe TRBD1 (5 bases). This CDR3 is 14 amino acids long. Germline assignment: CDR1 GTSNPN and CDR2 SVGIG (reference sequence). V was shortened by 3 bases and J by 2 bases, with 11 bases between the two germline ends. The full variable domain, rest sourced from reference TRBV30 and TRBJ2-4, is SQTIHQWPATLVQPVGSPLSLECTVEGTSNPNLYWYRQAAGRGLQLLFYSVGIGQISSEVPQNLSASRPQDRQFILSSKKLLLSDSGFYLCAWSPGLTKNIQYFGAGTRLSVL.